Described below is a single T cell receptor beta chain sequence and its context. Germline V CDR1 and CDR2: SQVTM, ANQGSEA. V dropped 4 bases and J dropped 0 bases, with 14 bases sitting between them. The CDR3 spans 15 residues. Source study methods: Estimation of nucleated cell counts relied on the amplification of reference gene primers. Profiling relied on immunoSEQ multiplex PCR, and the TCRdb table lists in-frame clones only, not all of them. The DNA gave D and trimming, while V, J and clone size come from that table. The sample holds tens of thousands of clones, roughly nine tenths seen once. The data stem from a study of blood T cell repertoires in COVID-19. Overall study context: The cDNA or gDNA used as material had been derived from T cells, B-cell-depleted T cells, or PBMCs.

The chain couples TRBV29-1 to TRBJ2-3; no clear D. Input material: peripheral blood. The sequence was collected from a human donor with active COVID-19. The donor label of this sample is uncertain. Here the CDR3 DNA reads TGCAGCGTTGCCGAGGCTACCTCGAGCACAGATACGCAGTATTTT. Translation gives CSVAEATSSTDTQYF.